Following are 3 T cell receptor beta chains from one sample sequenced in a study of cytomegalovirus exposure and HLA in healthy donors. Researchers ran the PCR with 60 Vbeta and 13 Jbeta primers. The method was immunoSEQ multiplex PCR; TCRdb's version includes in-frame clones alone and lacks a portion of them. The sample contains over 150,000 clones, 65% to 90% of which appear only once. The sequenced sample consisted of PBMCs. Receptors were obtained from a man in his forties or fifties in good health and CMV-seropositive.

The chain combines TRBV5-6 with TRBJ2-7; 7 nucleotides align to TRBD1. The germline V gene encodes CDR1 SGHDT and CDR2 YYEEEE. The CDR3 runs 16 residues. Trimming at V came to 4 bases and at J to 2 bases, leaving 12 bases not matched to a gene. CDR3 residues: CASSRLTGTVPYEQYF. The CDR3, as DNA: TGTGCCAGCAGCCGATTGACCGGGACAGTTCCCTACGAGCAGTACTTC.

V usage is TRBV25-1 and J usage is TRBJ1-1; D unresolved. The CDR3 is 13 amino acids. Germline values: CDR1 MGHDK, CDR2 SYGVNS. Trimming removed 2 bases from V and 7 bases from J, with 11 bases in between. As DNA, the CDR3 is TGTGCCAGCAGTGAAATGAATACAGTTGAAGCTTTCTTT. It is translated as CASSEMNTVEAFF. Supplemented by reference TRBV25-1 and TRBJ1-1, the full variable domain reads EADIYQTPRYLVIGTGKKITLECSQTMGHDKMYWYQQDPGMELHLIHYSYGVNSTEKGDLSSESTVSRIRTEHFPLTLESARPSHTSQYLCASSEMNTVEAFFGQGTRLTVV.

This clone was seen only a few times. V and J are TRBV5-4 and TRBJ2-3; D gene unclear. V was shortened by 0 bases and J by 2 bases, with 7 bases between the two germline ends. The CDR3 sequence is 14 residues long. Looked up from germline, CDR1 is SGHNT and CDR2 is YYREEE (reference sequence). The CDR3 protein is CASSLGQNTDTQYF. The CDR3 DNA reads TGTGCCAGCAGCTTGGGGCAGAACACAGATACGCAGTATTTT.